This TCR beta chain was identified in a study of cytomegalovirus exposure and HLA in healthy donors. The PCR ran on 60 Vbeta and 13 Jbeta primers. Sequencing was performed with immunoSEQ multiplex PCR; in TCRdb, only in-frame clones are kept and a portion is missing. Found here are 130,000 or so clones, around four fifths of them singletons; the top ten hold under 6%. This clone was recorded a few times. What it recognizes is unknown. Findings of the study overall: Other equally common chains were less clonally expanded than HLA-associated TCR beta chains, a later analysis showed. In vitro testing confirmed a few CMV-associated chains as specific for CMV antigens. The listing of 150 to 200 TCR beta chains classed them as cytomegalovirus-associated.

Trimming stripped 5 bases from V and 8 bases from J, with 20 bases between. Per the germline V gene, CDR1 is SGHRS and CDR2 is YFSETQ. This CDR3 spans 15 amino acids. The chain carries TRBV5-1 and TRBJ2-1; a possible D gene is TRBD2 (6 bases). This TCR was recovered from a man aged 25 to 40 in good health and CMV-seronegative. Sequenced: PBMCs. The CDR3 DNA reads as TGCGCCAGCAGGGGGGGAGGTGGGGCGGTGGATGAGCAGTTCTTC. Amino acid sequence: CASRGGGGAVDEQFF.